This T cell receptor (beta chain) was captured in a study of cytomegalovirus exposure and HLA in healthy donors. Study-wide points: The availability of immune exposure information extended only to CMV serostatus. One variant, a missense change in DCLRE1C, was linked in a later analysis to TCR beta V- and J-gene trimming.

Of note for this clone: The antigen is undetermined.

V lost 3 bases and J lost 6; bases outside the gene matches: 8. CDR1 is SGHAT, CDR2 FQNNGV, per germline. The CDR3 has 16 amino acids. The PCR employed 60 Vbeta primers together with 13 Jbeta primers. The data were produced by immunoSEQ multiplex PCR, yet TCRdb's version contains in-frame clones alone and is incomplete. The table records 100,000 to 150,000 clones, around 80% of them present only once. This sequence originates from a woman aged 60 to 75 in good health and CMV-seropositive. Sequencing used PBMCs. This sequence joins TRBV11-2 and TRBJ2-1, with 10 bases aligning to TRBD2. DNA of the CDR3: TGTGCCAGCAGCTTGAGAGCGGGAGGGTCGGGCAATGAGCAGTTCTTC. It encodes CASSLRAGGSGNEQFF.